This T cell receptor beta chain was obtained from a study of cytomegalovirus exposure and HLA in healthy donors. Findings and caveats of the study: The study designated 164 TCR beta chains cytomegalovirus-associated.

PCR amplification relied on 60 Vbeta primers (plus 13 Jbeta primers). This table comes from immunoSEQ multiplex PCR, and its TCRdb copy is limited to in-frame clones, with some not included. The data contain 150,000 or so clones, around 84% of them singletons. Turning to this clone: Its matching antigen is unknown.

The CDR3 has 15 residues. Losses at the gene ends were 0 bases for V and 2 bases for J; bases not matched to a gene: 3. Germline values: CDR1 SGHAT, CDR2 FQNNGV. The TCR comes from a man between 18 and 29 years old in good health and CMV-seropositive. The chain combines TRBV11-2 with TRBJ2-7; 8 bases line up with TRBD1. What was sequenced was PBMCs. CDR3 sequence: CASSLEGQAPYEQYF. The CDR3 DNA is TGTGCCAGCAGCTTAGAGGGACAGGCTCCCTACGAGCAGTACTTC.